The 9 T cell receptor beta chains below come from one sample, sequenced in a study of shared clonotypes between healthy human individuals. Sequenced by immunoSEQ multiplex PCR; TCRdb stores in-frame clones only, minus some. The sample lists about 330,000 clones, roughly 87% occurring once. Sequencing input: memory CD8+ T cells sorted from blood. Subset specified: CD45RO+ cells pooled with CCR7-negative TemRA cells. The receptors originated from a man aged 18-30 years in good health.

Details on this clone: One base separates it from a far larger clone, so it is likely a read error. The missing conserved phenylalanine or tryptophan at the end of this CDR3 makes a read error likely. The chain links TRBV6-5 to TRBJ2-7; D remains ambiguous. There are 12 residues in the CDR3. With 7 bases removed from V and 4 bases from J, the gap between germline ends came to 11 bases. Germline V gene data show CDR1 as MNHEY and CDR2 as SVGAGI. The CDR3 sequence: CASTHWIYEQYL. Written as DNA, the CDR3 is TGTGCCAGCACACACTGGATATACGAGCAGTACCTC.

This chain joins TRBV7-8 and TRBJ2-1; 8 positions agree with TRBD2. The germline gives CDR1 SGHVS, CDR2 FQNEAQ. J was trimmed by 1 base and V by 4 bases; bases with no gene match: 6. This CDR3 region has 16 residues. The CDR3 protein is CASSSTPGGSYNEQFF. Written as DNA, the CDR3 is TGTGCCAGCAGCTCCACACCGGGGGGGTCCTACAATGAGCAGTTCTTC. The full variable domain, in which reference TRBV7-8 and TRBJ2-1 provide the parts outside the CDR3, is GAGVSQSPRYKVAKRGQDVALRCDPISGHVSLFWYQQALGQGPEFLTYFQNEAQLDKSGLPSDRFFAERPEGSVSTLKIQRTQQEDSAVYLCASSSTPGGSYNEQFFGPGTRLTVL.

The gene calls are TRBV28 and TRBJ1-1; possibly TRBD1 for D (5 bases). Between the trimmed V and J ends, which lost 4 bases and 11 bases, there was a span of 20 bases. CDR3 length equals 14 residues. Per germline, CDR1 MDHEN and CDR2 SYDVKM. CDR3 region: CASSSWGLQLGAFF. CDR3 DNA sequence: TGTGCCAGCAGTTCCTGGGGACTTCAGCTAGGGGCTTTCTTT.

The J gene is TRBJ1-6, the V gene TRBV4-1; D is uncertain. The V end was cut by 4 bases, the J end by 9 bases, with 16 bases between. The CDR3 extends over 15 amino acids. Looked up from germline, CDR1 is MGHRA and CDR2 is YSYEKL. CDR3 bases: TGCGCCAGCAGCCTTGGATCCGGGGTGGGTTCACCCCTCCACTTT. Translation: CASSLGSGVGSPLHF.

Here the CDR3 DNA reads TGTGCCAGTAGTGTGGGGACAGGAGAAAATCAGCCCCAGCATTTT. It translates to CASSVGTGENQPQHF. The chain is built from TRBV19 and TRBJ1-5; 8 positions match TRBD1. This CDR3 is 15 amino acids long. From germline, CDR1 is LNHDA and CDR2 SQIVND (reference sequence). V lost 5 bases to trimming and J lost 4 bases; unmatched junction nucleotides: 7.

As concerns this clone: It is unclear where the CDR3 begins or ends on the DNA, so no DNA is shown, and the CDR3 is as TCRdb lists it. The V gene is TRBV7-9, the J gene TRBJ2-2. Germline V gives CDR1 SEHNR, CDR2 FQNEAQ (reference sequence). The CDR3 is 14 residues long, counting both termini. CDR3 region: CASSPDRFEGSCFF.

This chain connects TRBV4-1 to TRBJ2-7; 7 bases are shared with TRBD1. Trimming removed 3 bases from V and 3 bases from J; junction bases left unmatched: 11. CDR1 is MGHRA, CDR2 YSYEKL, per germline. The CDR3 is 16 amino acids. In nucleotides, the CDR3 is TGCGCCAGCAGCCATTTTGCAGGGGGAGCCAACTACGAGCAGTACTTC. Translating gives CASSHFAGGANYEQYF.

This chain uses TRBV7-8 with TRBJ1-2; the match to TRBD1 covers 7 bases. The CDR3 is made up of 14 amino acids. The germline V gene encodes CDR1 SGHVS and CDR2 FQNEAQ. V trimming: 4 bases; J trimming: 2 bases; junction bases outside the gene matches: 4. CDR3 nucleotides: TGTGCCAGCAGCTCCTTGGACAGGAACTATGGCTACACCTTC. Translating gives CASSSLDRNYGYTF.

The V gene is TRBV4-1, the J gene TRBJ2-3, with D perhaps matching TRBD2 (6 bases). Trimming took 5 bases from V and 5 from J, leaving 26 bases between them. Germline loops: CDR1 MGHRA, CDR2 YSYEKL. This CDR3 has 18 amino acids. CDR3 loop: CASSARGVAETTRDTQYF. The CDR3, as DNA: TGCGCCAGCAGCGCTCGGGGTGTAGCGGAGACAACCCGAGATACGCAGTATTTT.